The sequence of this T cell receptor beta chain was determined in a study of early stage breast cancer tumors (dated by TCRdb to about 2017). For the wider study: Of the approximately 16 invasive breast tumors, about 13 were found to be estrogen receptor-positive, progesterone receptor-positive and HER2-negative. A read coverage of roughly 10-fold per sample was achieved on average. A total of 2,651,842 templates, representing roughly 1,100,000 unique clonotypes, were detected across all samples. Of the 12 ER+/PR+/HER2- tumors, eight were classified as invasive ductal carcinomas and four as invasive lobular carcinomas.

The study profiled bulk TCR beta-chain repertoires in matched peripheral blood, tumor and adjacent normal breast tissue taken from fewer than 20 patients with early-stage breast cancer. Before surgery, about 4.5-10 mL of whole blood was collected in EDTA tubes and processed within 2 hours. Ficoll-Paque centrifugation in SepMate-50 tubes was used to isolate peripheral blood mononuclear cells. PBMCs were cryopreserved in roughly 90% FBS with roughly 10% DMSO in aliquots of roughly 1.9 to 4.5 million cells and stored in liquid nitrogen. Genomic DNA was extracted with the Qiagen AllPrep DNA/RNA Mini kit. What the authors observed across the whole study: Enriched TCRB sequences shared across patients were mostly commonly generated sequences, unlikely to play an important role in the tumor microenvironment. Repertoires from blood and normal breast were more alike than repertoires from blood and tumor, and in about 90% of the 16 patients, comparing each tissue with blood separated tumor from normal. Because the cohort was small, analysis by tumor subtype was not possible. Tumors showed about 2.5-fold higher T cell density and higher clonality than adjacent normal breast tissue. Chain pairing and functional markers such as CD4, CD8 and FOXP3 were missed by bulk genomic DNA sequencing of unsorted cells.

Two independent genomic DNA replicates were amplified for each sample, with approximately 0.5 ug used for blood and around 1.5 ug for tumor or normal breast. TCRB sequencing of genomic DNA was carried out with the ImmunoSeq Intro kit according to the manufacturer's instructions. Multiplex PCR was run for 25 to 35 cycles using proprietary primers and spike-in control sequences for absolute quantification. Single-end 150-bp reads were used to sequence an 87-bp fragment covering the CDR3 and the flanking V and J genes. Seven samples, each with two replicates, were multiplexed per lane of an Illumina MiSeq using version 3.0 chemistry. On the study's bioinformatics: The vendor's proprietary pipeline processed the raw data and merged both replicates into a single result for each sample. Productive rearrangements sharing the V-gene family, CDR3 amino acid sequence and J-gene segment were defined as clonotypes. Clonality was computed as 1 minus the normalized Shannon entropy (Pielou evenness) of TCRB abundances. To estimate T cell density, the total number of templates was divided by the number of input cells, which was inferred from the amount of DNA input. Total repertoire diversity and clonality were estimated with Recon using default parameters. A clonotype was considered tumor-enriched if its abundance in tumor exceeded 0.1% and was at least 32-fold higher than its abundance in normal breast. The source is immuneACCESS, and TCRdb retained only in-frame sequences with V and J called. Part of the clones is not carried over; for the studies checked, unresolved V genes explain less than half of this, and the remainder is unexplained. V and J calls and clone size come straight from that table; D and trimming were deduced from the DNA. Recorded for this sample are approximately 70,000 clones; less than 90% of them occurred a single time. The top ten constitute about 4.8% of the sample.

As concerns this clone: This receptor's antigen is unknown. Per-base quality was not reported, and no clone a single base away is much larger than it.

V was cut back by 3 bases and J by 9 bases, leaving a gap of 12 bases between them. From the cysteine through the phenylalanine, the CDR3 covers 13 amino acids. Only CDR3 DNA remains: 39 bases, in frame from the first base. Via the germline V gene, CDR1 is SGHNT and CDR2 YENEEA. The clonotype was recovered from a person aged 40 to 49 with breast cancer. The sample was blood. The V gene is TRBV11-3 and the J gene is TRBJ2-1, with TRBD1 perhaps the D gene, on 6 matching bases. The DNA sequence reads TGTGCCAGCAGCTTTAACAGGGAGAGTGAGCAGTTCTTC. This yields the protein CASSFNRESEQFF.